This is a list of T cell receptor beta chains from one sample in a study of T cells in Graves' hyperthyroidism and ophthalmopathy. TCRdb reanalysed the multiplex PCR reads using MiXCR and keeps one entry per CDR3 protein. The table lists about 290,000 distinct CDR3 sequences, 13% to 15% of them singletons. Source material: blood. Source of these receptors: a woman aged 50 to 60 with Graves' hyperthyroidism that later progressed to Graves' ophthalmopathy. Both conserved end residues are part of each CDR3. A D gene is named only where the DNA matches it firmly. The size entry is marked missing in some rows and otherwise reads once, few, many or a size class.

D gene: NA
clone size: many
J gene: TRBJ1-4
V gene: TRBV7-9
CDR3 protein: CASIGRTEHEKLFF
CDR3 DNA: TGTGCCAGCATCGGGCGAACCGAACATGAAAAACTGTTTTTT

D gene: NA
clone size: many
J gene: TRBJ1-2
V gene: TRBV11-2
CDR3 protein: CASRGRNYGYTF
CDR3 DNA: TGTGCCAGCCGGGGACGTAACTATGGCTACACCTTC

D gene: TRBD1
clone size: few
J gene: TRBJ2-7
V gene: TRBV6-1
CDR3 protein: CASSEAAGGGYEQYF
CDR3 DNA: TGTGCCAGCAGTGAAGCGGCAGGGGGCGGATACGAGCAGTACTTC

D gene: TRBD1
clone size: NA
J gene: TRBJ1-2
V gene: TRBV11-1
CDR3 protein: CASSPSGTGDAYGYTF
CDR3 DNA: TGTGCCAGCAGCCCCAGTGGGACAGGGGACGCCTATGGCTACACCTTC

D gene: TRBD2
clone size: many
J gene: TRBJ2-1
V gene: TRBV9
CDR3 protein: CASSVAGASGRYNEQFF
CDR3 DNA: TGTGCCAGCAGCGTAGCTGGGGCTAGCGGGAGGTACAATGAGCAGTTCTTC

D gene: NA
clone size: many
J gene: TRBJ1-1
V gene: TRBV28
CDR3 protein: CASSLFGWEAGSGTEAFF
CDR3 DNA: TGTGCCAGCAGTTTATTCGGTTGGGAGGCTGGCAGTGGGACTGAAGCTTTCTTT

D gene: TRBD1
clone size: many
J gene: TRBJ1-2
V gene: TRBV5-1
CDR3 protein: CASSPLGQLYGYTF
CDR3 DNA: TGCGCCAGCAGCCCCTTGGGACAGCTCTATGGCTACACCTTC

D gene: TRBD2
clone size: many
J gene: TRBJ2-3
V gene: TRBV27
CDR3 protein: CASSLGTSASRTDTQYF
CDR3 DNA: TGTGCCAGCAGTTTAGGGACTAGCGCCTCCCGCACAGATACGCAGTATTTT

D gene: NA
clone size: NA
J gene: TRBJ1-4
V gene: TRBV9
CDR3 protein: CASSRAAGEKLFF
CDR3 DNA: TGTGCCAGCAGCCGGGCCGCGGGCGAAAAACTGTTTTTT

D gene: NA
clone size: many
J gene: TRBJ1-2
V gene: TRBV19
CDR3 protein: CASSPRMTPNYGYTF
CDR3 DNA: TGTGCCAGTAGTCCGAGGATGACTCCCAACTATGGCTACACCTTC

D gene: NA
clone size: many
J gene: TRBJ2-7
V gene: TRBV11-2
CDR3 protein: CASSPGWGSYEQYF
CDR3 DNA: TGTGCCAGCAGCCCAGGCTGGGGTAGCTACGAGCAGTACTTC

D gene: NA
clone size: NA
J gene: TRBJ2-4
V gene: TRBV2
CDR3 protein: CASSDGQTFAIQYF
CDR3 DNA: TGTGCCAGCAGTGATGGGCAGACGTTCGCCATTCAGTACTTC

D gene: NA
clone size: few
J gene: TRBJ2-5
V gene: TRBV4-1
CDR3 protein: CASSQAASRETQYF
CDR3 DNA: TGCGCCAGCAGCCAAGCGGCCAGTCGAGAGACCCAGTACTTC

D gene: NA
clone size: many
J gene: TRBJ2-7
V gene: TRBV20-1
CDR3 protein: CSVSRQSSYEQYF
CDR3 DNA: TGCAGTGTCTCGCGCCAGTCCTCCTACGAGCAGTACTTC

D gene: NA
clone size: few
J gene: TRBJ2-2
V gene: TRBV7-9
CDR3 protein: CASTNYRVRTGELFF
CDR3 DNA: TGTGCCAGCACTAACTACAGGGTCAGAACCGGGGAGCTGTTTTTT

D gene: NA
clone size: many
J gene: TRBJ2-5
V gene: TRBV3-1
CDR3 protein: CASSQVVGETQYF
CDR3 DNA: TGTGCCAGCAGCCAGGTCGTGGGAGAGACCCAGTACTTC

D gene: NA
clone size: many
J gene: TRBJ2-4
V gene: TRBV30
CDR3 protein: CAWTDGAKNIQYF
CDR3 DNA: TGTGCCTGGACAGACGGGGCCAAAAACATTCAGTACTTC

D gene: NA
clone size: many
J gene: TRBJ2-1
V gene: TRBV28
CDR3 protein: CASSRPLAEQFF
CDR3 DNA: TGTGCCAGCAGCAGACCGTTGGCTGAGCAGTTCTTC

D gene: NA
clone size: many
J gene: TRBJ2-7
V gene: TRBV30
CDR3 protein: CAWQPRRGSLYEQYF
CDR3 DNA: TGTGCCTGGCAACCCCGCCGCGGATCCCTGTACGAGCAGTACTTC

D gene: NA
clone size: NA
J gene: TRBJ2-7
V gene: TRBV4-1
CDR3 protein: CASSQGAGSYEQYF
CDR3 DNA: TGCGCCAGCAGCCAAGGGGCCGGCTCCTACGAGCAGTACTTC

D gene: NA
clone size: many
J gene: TRBJ1-4
V gene: TRBV5-1
CDR3 protein: CASSLSREDPTNEKLFF
CDR3 DNA: TGCGCCAGCAGCTTAAGCAGGGAGGACCCAACTAATGAAAAACTGTTTTTT

D gene: TRBD1
clone size: NA
J gene: TRBJ2-1
V gene: TRBV6-1
CDR3 protein: CASSDRGNSYNEQFF
CDR3 DNA: TGTGCCAGCAGTGACAGGGGGAACTCCTACAATGAGCAGTTCTTC

D gene: NA
clone size: NA
J gene: TRBJ2-7
V gene: TRBV27
CDR3 protein: CASSLGIRGEQYF
CDR3 DNA: TGTGCCAGCAGTTTAGGAATCAGGGGCGAGCAGTACTTC

D gene: TRBD2
clone size: many
J gene: TRBJ2-1
V gene: TRBV13
CDR3 protein: CASGISGSSYNEQFF
CDR3 DNA: TGTGCCAGCGGGATTAGCGGGAGCTCCTACAATGAGCAGTTCTTC

D gene: TRBD2
clone size: NA
J gene: TRBJ2-1
V gene: TRBV9
CDR3 protein: CASSAFDGGGGEQFF
CDR3 DNA: TGTGCCAGCAGCGCTTTTGATGGCGGGGGAGGTGAGCAGTTCTTC

D gene: TRBD2
clone size: many
J gene: TRBJ2-1
V gene: TRBV5-1
CDR3 protein: CASSLVGGSANEQFF
CDR3 DNA: TGCGCCAGCAGCTTGGTCGGCGGGAGTGCCAATGAGCAGTTCTTC

D gene: TRBD2
clone size: many
J gene: TRBJ2-2
V gene: TRBV5-1
CDR3 protein: CASSWGLAGTGELFF
CDR3 DNA: TGCGCCAGCAGCTGGGGGCTAGCGGGCACCGGGGAGCTGTTTTTT

D gene: NA
clone size: few
J gene: TRBJ1-1
V gene: TRBV10-3
CDR3 protein: CAISVQNTEAFF
CDR3 DNA: TGTGCCATCAGTGTTCAAAACACTGAAGCTTTCTTT

D gene: TRBD2
clone size: many
J gene: TRBJ2-1
V gene: TRBV7-9
CDR3 protein: CATSRTSGNNEQFF
CDR3 DNA: TGTGCCACCTCTCGGACTAGCGGGAACAATGAGCAGTTCTTC

D gene: NA
clone size: NA
J gene: TRBJ2-3
V gene: TRBV14
CDR3 protein: CASSLDQVTDTQYF
CDR3 DNA: TGTGCCAGCAGCCTCGACCAAGTCACAGATACGCAGTATTTT

D gene: NA
clone size: many
J gene: TRBJ2-2
V gene: TRBV3-1
CDR3 protein: CASSQGLSRELFF
CDR3 DNA: TGTGCCAGCAGCCAAGGGCTCTCGAGGGAGCTGTTTTTT

D gene: TRBD2
clone size: many
J gene: TRBJ2-1
V gene: TRBV6-1
CDR3 protein: CASSRTSGRANEQFF
CDR3 DNA: TGTGCCAGCAGCCGAACTAGCGGGAGGGCCAATGAGCAGTTCTTC

D gene: NA
clone size: NA
J gene: TRBJ1-1
V gene: TRBV20-1
CDR3 protein: CSASRHQRQQLEAFF
CDR3 DNA: TGCAGTGCTAGTCGCCATCAGAGACAGCAGCTTGAAGCTTTCTTT

D gene: TRBD1
clone size: many
J gene: TRBJ2-4
V gene: TRBV20-1
CDR3 protein: CSARQGAAKNIQYF
CDR3 DNA: TGCAGTGCTAGGCAGGGGGCTGCCAAAAACATTCAGTACTTC

D gene: NA
clone size: many
J gene: TRBJ1-1
V gene: TRBV7-2
CDR3 protein: CASNKAGWDTEAFF
CDR3 DNA: TGTGCCAGCAACAAGGCAGGGTGGGACACTGAAGCTTTCTTT

D gene: NA
clone size: NA
J gene: TRBJ2-7
V gene: TRBV5-6
CDR3 protein: CASSPGLSPSYEQYF
CDR3 DNA: TGTGCCAGCAGCCCTGGACTTTCCCCCTCCTACGAGCAGTACTTC

D gene: NA
clone size: many
J gene: TRBJ2-1
V gene: TRBV2
CDR3 protein: CASRHRDVEQFF
CDR3 DNA: TGTGCCAGCAGACACAGGGACGTTGAGCAGTTCTTC

D gene: TRBD2
clone size: many
J gene: TRBJ2-1
V gene: TRBV30
CDR3 protein: CAWSHSGRAENEQFF
CDR3 DNA: TGTGCCTGGAGTCATAGCGGGAGGGCCGAGAATGAGCAGTTCTTC

D gene: NA
clone size: many
J gene: TRBJ2-5
V gene: TRBV5-1
CDR3 protein: CASSLEGSPKGETQYF
CDR3 DNA: TGCGCCAGCAGCTTGGAGGGCAGCCCTAAAGGAGAGACCCAGTACTTC

D gene: TRBD2
clone size: many
J gene: TRBJ2-7
V gene: TRBV18
CDR3 protein: CASSPHPLAELRGYF
CDR3 DNA: TGTGCCAGCTCACCACACCCACTAGCGGAGTTGAGGGGATACTTC

D gene: NA
clone size: NA
J gene: TRBJ2-2
V gene: TRBV7-2
CDR3 protein: CAGSLQQPGELFF
CDR3 DNA: TGTGCCGGCAGCTTACAGCAACCCGGGGAGCTGTTTTTT

D gene: TRBD1
clone size: many
J gene: TRBJ2-5
V gene: TRBV28
CDR3 protein: CASSFRQGEETQYF
CDR3 DNA: TGTGCCAGCAGTTTTCGACAGGGCGAAGAGACCCAGTACTTC

D gene: TRBD1
clone size: many
J gene: TRBJ1-2
V gene: TRBV20-1
CDR3 protein: CSARGRTGTGLQDTF
CDR3 DNA: TGCAGTGCTAGAGGAAGGACCGGGACAGGGCTCCAGGACACCTTC

D gene: NA
clone size: NA
J gene: TRBJ2-3
V gene: TRBV2
CDR3 protein: CASSRLPVTDTQYF
CDR3 DNA: TGTGCCAGCAGTCGACTACCCGTCACAGATACGCAGTATTTT

D gene: TRBD1
clone size: few
J gene: TRBJ1-4
V gene: TRBV29-1
CDR3 protein: CSAAKKTGGNEKLFF
CDR3 DNA: TGCAGCGCCGCGAAGAAAACAGGGGGGAATGAAAAACTGTTTTTT

D gene: TRBD2
clone size: NA
J gene: TRBJ2-5
V gene: TRBV7-2
CDR3 protein: CASSLGLAGGPLQETQYF
CDR3 DNA: TGTGCCAGCAGCTTAGGGCTAGCGGGAGGGCCGCTCCAAGAGACCCAGTACTTC

D gene: NA
clone size: many
J gene: TRBJ2-7
V gene: TRBV2
CDR3 protein: CASTGGPDRYEQYF
CDR3 DNA: TGTGCCAGCACCGGGGGACCTGATCGCTACGAGCAGTACTTC

D gene: NA
clone size: many
J gene: TRBJ2-3
V gene: TRBV7-9
CDR3 protein: CASSYGATDTQYF
CDR3 DNA: TGTGCCAGCAGCTACGGGGCCACAGATACGCAGTATTTT

D gene: NA
clone size: many
J gene: TRBJ2-5
V gene: TRBV20-1
CDR3 protein: CSALGWSDQETQYF
CDR3 DNA: TGCAGTGCACTAGGGTGGTCGGACCAAGAGACCCAGTACTTC

D gene: NA
clone size: many
J gene: TRBJ1-1
V gene: TRBV18
CDR3 protein: CASAGGGKNTEAFF
CDR3 DNA: TGTGCCAGCGCGGGGGGGGGGAAGAACACTGAAGCTTTCTTT

D gene: NA
clone size: many
J gene: TRBJ2-7
V gene: TRBV28
CDR3 protein: CASGRDQREQYF
CDR3 DNA: TGTGCCAGCGGGCGGGATCAGCGGGAGCAGTACTTC

D gene: NA
clone size: many
J gene: TRBJ2-5
V gene: TRBV28
CDR3 protein: CASSLRTLGETQYF
CDR3 DNA: TGTGCCAGCAGTTTACGGACCCTCGGAGAGACCCAGTACTTC

D gene: NA
clone size: NA
J gene: TRBJ2-6
V gene: TRBV12-3/TRBV12-4
CDR3 protein: CASSPSSGSGANVLTF
CDR3 DNA: TGTGCCAGCAGTCCATCTTCAGGGTCCGGGGCCAACGTCCTGACTTTC

D gene: TRBD2
clone size: few
J gene: TRBJ2-7
V gene: TRBV13
CDR3 protein: CASSPGTSGRYEQYF
CDR3 DNA: TGTGCCAGCAGTCCCGGGACTAGCGGAAGGTACGAGCAGTACTTC

D gene: NA
clone size: NA
J gene: TRBJ1-3
V gene: TRBV10-1
CDR3 protein: CASSETAAPGNTIYF
CDR3 DNA: TGCGCCAGCAGTGAGACCGCTGCTCCTGGAAACACCATATATTTT

D gene: TRBD1
clone size: many
J gene: TRBJ1-2
V gene: TRBV28
CDR3 protein: CASSLVRDSINYGYTF
CDR3 DNA: TGTGCCAGCAGTTTAGTCAGGGACAGCATCAACTATGGCTACACCTTC

D gene: NA
clone size: many
J gene: TRBJ2-3
V gene: TRBV11-2
CDR3 protein: CASSLGVSLDTQYF
CDR3 DNA: TGTGCCAGCAGCTTAGGTGTCTCCCTGGATACGCAGTATTTT